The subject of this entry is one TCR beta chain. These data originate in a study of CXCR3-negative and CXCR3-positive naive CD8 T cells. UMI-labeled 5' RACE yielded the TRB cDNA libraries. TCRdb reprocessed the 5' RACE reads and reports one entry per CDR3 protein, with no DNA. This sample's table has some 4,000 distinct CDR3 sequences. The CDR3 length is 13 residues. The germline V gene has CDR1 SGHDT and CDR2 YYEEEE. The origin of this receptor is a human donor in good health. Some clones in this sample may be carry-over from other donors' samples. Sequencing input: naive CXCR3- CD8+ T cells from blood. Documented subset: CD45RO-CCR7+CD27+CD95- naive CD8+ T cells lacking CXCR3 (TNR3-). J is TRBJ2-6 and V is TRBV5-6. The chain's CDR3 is CASSFGGANVLTF.